This T cell receptor beta chain was identified during a study of cytomegalovirus exposure and HLA in healthy donors. Overall study: Prior work identified around 110 million unique TCR beta sequences in 190 million or so T cells. Of approximately 400 genotyped donors, 70% to 85% clustered with self-reported Caucasian donors. Study outcomes and limitations: HLA allele associations emerged for roughly 17,000 TCR beta sequences in a later analysis, at 0.05 false discovery rate.

PCR primers comprised 60 Vbeta and 13 Jbeta primers. Assay used: immunoSEQ multiplex PCR; TCRdb lists only in-frame clones, some missing. The table shows approximately 150,000 clones, with more than 80% occurring only once. Trimming at V came to 3 bases and at J to 2 bases, leaving 6 bases not matched to a gene. CDR3 length equals 17 residues. Germline V lookup: CDR1 MNHEY, CDR2 SMNVEV (reference sequence). As to this clone: The antigen is unknown.

The specimen sequenced was PBMCs. The rearrangement links TRBV27 to TRBJ2-3; TRBD2 aligns across 12 bases. The sequence came from a woman between 50 and 59 years old in good health and CMV-seronegative. CDR3 in amino acids: CASSLRGTSGFTDTQYF. CDR3 nucleotide sequence: TGTGCCAGCAGTTTGAGAGGGACTAGCGGGTTCACAGATACGCAGTATTTT.